This entry describes one T cell receptor (beta chain). It has no known antigen specificity. Nothing much larger sits one base from this clone, and base qualities are not available. Libraries were built with 5' RACE. Sequenced on an Illumina HiSeq 2500. A second PCR of about 7 to 12 cycles was performed with a sample-barcoded 5' primer and a J-beta primer mix. A template-switch 5' adaptor carrying 12 random nucleotides introduced a unique molecular identifier onto each TCR beta cDNA molecule. At least 3 million CDR3-containing paired-end reads were obtained from each sample. The Mint cDNA synthesis kit, primed by a TRBC-specific oligonucleotide, was used to synthesize first-strand cDNA from all RNA. After uracil-DNA glycosylase treatment, a first 18-cycle PCR used universal primers M1SS and BC2_uni_R on all cDNA. The original methods were these. For normalization, 1 million high-quality reads, each with a distinct molecular identifier, were randomly selected from each sample. Reads sharing molecular identifiers were discarded rather than binned into consensus sequences. MiTCR, set to a Q25 quality threshold and the strictest error-elimination algorithm, was used for CDR3 identification, clonotype clustering and error correction. A nonparametric unseen species model using Euler transformation provided a lower-bound estimate of total TCR beta diversity. TCRdb handled the public reads itself, with Q25 trimming in fastp and clone calling in MiXCR, and kept productive beta chains. Identical CDR3 protein sequences are pooled into one entry, listed with their most common genes and DNA. Here the V and J calls rest on TCRdb's processing, not on the authors' analysis. The sample table lists some 1,000,000 distinct CDR3 sequences, less than 25% of them with a count of one. The top ten hold 0.75% of the sample.

The donors were roughly 40 Caucasian individuals from Russia, aged about 6 to 100 years, who were systemically healthy. Each donor gave 8.5 to 10 milliliters of peripheral blood, collected into EDTA-treated Vacutainer tubes. Ficoll-Paque density-gradient centrifugation was used to isolate PBMCs, with at least 7 million per sample. Total RNA, at least 6 micrograms per sample, was extracted from PBMCs with Trizol reagent. For every donor, an aliquot of PBMCs went through flow cytometry to measure the percentages of naive CD45RAhigh/CD27high T cells. This sample stems from a study of blood T cells in healthy people across ages (dated by TCRdb to the mid-2010s). Regarding the study in general: In model experiments, template switching captured about one uniquely barcoded TCR beta cDNA molecule for every two T cells. For two donors (one aged 18 to 30 and one aged 80 or older), the study analyzed two additional independent replicas of 1 million unique cDNA reads from the same blood draw. The donors were split into four age groups: young (average 16 years), middle-aged (roughly 39), aged (about 62) and long-lived (roughly 77). The study measured age-related changes in TCR beta repertoire diversity using deep sequencing normalized with unique cDNA molecular identifiers.

What the study reported, not specific to this receptor: Observed TCR beta diversity per million T cells fell roughly linearly with age, and a significant reduction was already apparent by age approximately 41. Total diversity estimates from one million sequenced T cells were considered lower bounds and underestimates. A strong correlation was found between observed TCR beta diversity and the percentage of naive T cells measured by flow cytometry. Bulk unsorted PBMC profiling prevented conclusive comparison of naive and antigen-experienced compartments. The CMV infection status of donors was not known, potentially confounding age-related changes in expanded clonotypes. The long-lived group showed more naive CD4+ T cells, fewer expanded clones and increased TCR diversity than the aged group, suggesting age selection.

CDR1 MNHEY and CDR2 SMNVEV are derived from the germline V gene (reference sequence). The CDR3 spans 17 residues, from the cysteine through the phenylalanine. The entry retains the CDR3 DNA only, 51 bases that are in frame from base 1. After removal of 5 bases from V and 2 bases from J, the junction retains 13 bases not matched to a gene. These records were also assigned to another study, of T cells of mothers and their children. As that second paper reports: The donors were nine systemically healthy Caucasian individuals, made up of three mothers and their six children. cDNA synthesis consumed the entire amount of extracted RNA, loaded at approximately 1.4 ug RNA in each 15 ul reaction. In the second PCR, the M1S primer added sample barcodes and 2-4 random nucleotides. Over 8.5 million TCR beta CDR3 reads were obtained for each mother, and millions of reads were obtained for each child. In both related and unrelated pairs, thymic selection shapes the output of TCR recombination in a similar way, with inherited differences having only a minor effect. Normalized repertoire overlap was always slightly but never significantly higher in related than unrelated mother-child pairs. Persistent microchimeric T cell clones were not detected, at a sensitivity of around 95 clones per million clonotypes. Deep NGS was used in the study to compare the TCR beta repertoires of mothers and children and to look for features that separate related mother-child pairs from unrelated individuals. Mothers averaged roughly 40 +/- 4 years of age and children averaged roughly 11 +/- 4 years. After adapter ligation with NEBNext reagents, the libraries were sequenced on Illumina HiSeq 2000 with 100+100 nt paired-end reads. Mother and child libraries were prepared a month apart and sequenced in separate runs to prevent cross-contamination. For each donor, somewhere between about 500,000 and 2,300,000 distinct TCR beta clonotypes were identified. Naive TCR beta clonotypes were estimated from low-frequency clonotypes matched to each donor's FACS-determined naive share, without sorting.

The sequence joins TRBV27 to TRBJ2-7; TRBD2 matches 9 bases in the middle. The receptor was derived from a girl aged 2 to 9 in good health. Sample: blood. The DNA reads TGTGCCAGCAGTCAATTGGTGGCGGGAGGGTTACCCTACGAGCAGTACTTC. Its product reads: CASSQLVAGGLPYEQYF.